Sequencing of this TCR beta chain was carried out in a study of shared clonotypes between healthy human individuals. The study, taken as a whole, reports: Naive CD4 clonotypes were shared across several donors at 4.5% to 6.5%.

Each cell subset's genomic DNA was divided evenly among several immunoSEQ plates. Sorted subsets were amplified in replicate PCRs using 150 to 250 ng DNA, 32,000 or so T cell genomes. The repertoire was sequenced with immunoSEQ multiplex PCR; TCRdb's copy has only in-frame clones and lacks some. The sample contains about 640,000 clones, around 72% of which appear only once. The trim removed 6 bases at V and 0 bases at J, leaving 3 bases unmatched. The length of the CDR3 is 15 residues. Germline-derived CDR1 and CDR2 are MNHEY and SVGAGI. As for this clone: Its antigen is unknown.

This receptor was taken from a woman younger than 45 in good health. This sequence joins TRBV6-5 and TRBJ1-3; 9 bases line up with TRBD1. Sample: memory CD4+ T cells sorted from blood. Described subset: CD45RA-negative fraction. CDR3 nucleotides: TGTGCCAGCAGAGGGACAGGGAGCTCTGGAAACACCATATATTTT. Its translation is CASRGTGSSGNTIYF.